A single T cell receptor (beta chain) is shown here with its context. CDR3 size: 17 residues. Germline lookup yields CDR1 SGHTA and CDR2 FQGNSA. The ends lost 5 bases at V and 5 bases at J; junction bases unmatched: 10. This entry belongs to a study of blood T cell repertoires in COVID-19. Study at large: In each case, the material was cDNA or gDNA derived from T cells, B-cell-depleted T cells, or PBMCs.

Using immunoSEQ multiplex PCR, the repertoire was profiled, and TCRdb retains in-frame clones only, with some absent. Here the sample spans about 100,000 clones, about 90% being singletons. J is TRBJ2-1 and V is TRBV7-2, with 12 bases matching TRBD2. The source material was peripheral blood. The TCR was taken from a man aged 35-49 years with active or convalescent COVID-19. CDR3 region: CASSLRLAGVPDNEQFF. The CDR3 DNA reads TGTGCCAGCAGCCTTAGACTAGCGGGAGTGCCCGACAATGAGCAGTTCTTC.